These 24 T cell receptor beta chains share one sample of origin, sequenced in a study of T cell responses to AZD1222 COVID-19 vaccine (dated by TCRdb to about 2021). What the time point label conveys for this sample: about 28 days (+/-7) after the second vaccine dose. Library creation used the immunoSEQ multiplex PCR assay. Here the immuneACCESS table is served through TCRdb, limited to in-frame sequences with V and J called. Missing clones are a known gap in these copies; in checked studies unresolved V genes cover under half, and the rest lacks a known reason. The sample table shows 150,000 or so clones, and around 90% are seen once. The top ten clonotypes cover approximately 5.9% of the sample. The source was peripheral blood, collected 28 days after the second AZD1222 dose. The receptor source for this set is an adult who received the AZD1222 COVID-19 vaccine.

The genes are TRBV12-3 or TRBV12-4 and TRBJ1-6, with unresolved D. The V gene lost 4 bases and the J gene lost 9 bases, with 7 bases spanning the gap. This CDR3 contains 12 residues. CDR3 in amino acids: CASSSRVSPLHF. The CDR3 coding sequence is TGTGCCAGCAGTTCCCGGGTTTCACCCCTCCACTTT.

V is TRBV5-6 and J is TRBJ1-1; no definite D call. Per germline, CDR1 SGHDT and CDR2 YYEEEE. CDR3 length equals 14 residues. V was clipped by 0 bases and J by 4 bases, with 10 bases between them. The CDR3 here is CASSLDVSGTEAFF. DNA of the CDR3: TGTGCCAGCAGCTTGGATGTCTCAGGCACTGAAGCTTTCTTT.

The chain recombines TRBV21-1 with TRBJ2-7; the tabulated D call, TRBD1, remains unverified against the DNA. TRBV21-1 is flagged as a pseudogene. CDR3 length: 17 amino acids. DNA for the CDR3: TGTGCCAGCAGCAAAGCGCTTTTCCAGGGGCATGGCTACGAGCAGTACTTC. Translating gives CASSKALFQGHGYEQYF.

DNA of the CDR3: TGTGCCAGTATTCCACGGGGGGGCAGCAATCAGCCCCAGCATTTT. Translating gives CASIPRGGSNQPQHF. The chain carries TRBV19 and TRBJ1-5; TRBD1 is a possible D gene (6 bases). The V end lost 7 bases, the J end lost 1 base, and 14 bases lay between the germline ends. Germline-derived CDR1 and CDR2 are LNHDA and SQIVND (reference sequence). This CDR3 contains 15 residues. The full variable domain, in which reference TRBV19 and TRBJ1-5 provide the parts outside the CDR3, is DGGITQSPKYLFRKEGQNVTLSCEQNLNHDAMYWYRQDPGQGLRLIYYSQIVNDFQKGDIAEGYSVSREKKESFPLTVTSAQKNPTAFYLCASIPRGGSNQPQHFGDGTRLSIL.

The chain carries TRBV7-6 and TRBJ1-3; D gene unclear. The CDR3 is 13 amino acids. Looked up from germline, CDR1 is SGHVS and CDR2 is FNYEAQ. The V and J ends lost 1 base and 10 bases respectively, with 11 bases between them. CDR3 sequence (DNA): TGTGCCAGCAGCTTAGAACCCCCACATACCATATATTTT. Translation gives CASSLEPPHTIYF.

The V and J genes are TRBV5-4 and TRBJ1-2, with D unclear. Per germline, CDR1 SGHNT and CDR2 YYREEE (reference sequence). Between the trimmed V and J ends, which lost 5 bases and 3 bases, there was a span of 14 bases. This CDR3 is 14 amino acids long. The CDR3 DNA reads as TGTGCCAGCAGAGCCCCGGGAGGACACTATGGCTACACCTTC. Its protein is CASRAPGGHYGYTF. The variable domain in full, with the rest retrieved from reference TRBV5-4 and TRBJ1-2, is ETGVTQSPTHLIKTRGQQVTLRCSSQSGHNTVSWYQQALGQGPQFIFQYYREEENGRGNFPPRFSGLQFPNYSSELNVNALELDDSALYLCASRAPGGHYGYTFGSGTRLTVV.

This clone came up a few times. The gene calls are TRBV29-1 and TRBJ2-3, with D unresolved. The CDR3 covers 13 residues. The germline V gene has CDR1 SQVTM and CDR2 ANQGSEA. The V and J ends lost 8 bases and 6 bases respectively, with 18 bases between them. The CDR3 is CSTRTTHRDTQYF. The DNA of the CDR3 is TGCAGCACACGAACAACCCACCGGGATACGCAGTATTTT.

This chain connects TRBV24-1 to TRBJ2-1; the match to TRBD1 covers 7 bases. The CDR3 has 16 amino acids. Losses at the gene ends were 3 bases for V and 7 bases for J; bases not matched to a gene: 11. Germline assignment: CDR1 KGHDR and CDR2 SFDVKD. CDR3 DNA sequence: TGTGCCACCAGTGATCCCCAAGGGACAGCCCCTAATGAGCAGTTCTTC. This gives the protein CATSDPQGTAPNEQFF.

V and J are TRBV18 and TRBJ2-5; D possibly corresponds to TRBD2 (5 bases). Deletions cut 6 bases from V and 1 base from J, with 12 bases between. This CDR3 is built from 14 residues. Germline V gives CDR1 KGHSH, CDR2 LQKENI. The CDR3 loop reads CASSPGLLQETQYF. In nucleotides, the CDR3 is TGTGCCAGCTCTCCTGGACTCCTCCAAGAGACCCAGTACTTC.

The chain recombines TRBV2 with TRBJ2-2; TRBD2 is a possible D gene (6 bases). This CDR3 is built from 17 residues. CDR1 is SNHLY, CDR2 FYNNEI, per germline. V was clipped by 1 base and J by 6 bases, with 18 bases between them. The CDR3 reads CASSEEVEGRSPGELFF. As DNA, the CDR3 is TGTGCCAGCAGTGAAGAGGTCGAGGGGAGGTCACCCGGGGAGCTGTTTTTT.

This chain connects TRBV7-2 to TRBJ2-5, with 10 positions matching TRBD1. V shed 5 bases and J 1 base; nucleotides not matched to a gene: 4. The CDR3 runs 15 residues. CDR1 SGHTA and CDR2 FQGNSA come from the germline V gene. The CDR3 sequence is CASSKDRGRQETQYF. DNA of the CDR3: TGTGCCAGCAGCAAAGACAGGGGGCGCCAAGAGACCCAGTACTTC. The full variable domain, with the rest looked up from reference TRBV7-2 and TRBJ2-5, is GAGVSQSPSNKVTEKGKDVELRCDPISGHTALYWYRQSLGQGLEFLIYFQGNSAPDKSGLPSDRFSAERTGGSVSTLTIQRTQQEDSAVYLCASSKDRGRQETQYFGPGTRLLVL.

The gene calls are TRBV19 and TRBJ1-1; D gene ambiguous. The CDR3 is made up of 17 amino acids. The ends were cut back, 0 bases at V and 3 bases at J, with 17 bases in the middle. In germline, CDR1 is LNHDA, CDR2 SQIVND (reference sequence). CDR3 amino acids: CASSIDARIPWDTEAFF. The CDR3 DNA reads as TGTGCCAGTAGTATAGACGCAAGGATACCCTGGGACACTGAAGCTTTCTTT.

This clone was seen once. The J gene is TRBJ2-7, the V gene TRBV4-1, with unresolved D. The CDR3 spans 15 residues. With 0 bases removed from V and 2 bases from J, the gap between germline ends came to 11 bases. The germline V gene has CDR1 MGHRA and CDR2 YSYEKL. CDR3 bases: TGCGCCAGCAGCCAAGAATTAAGGAGCGCCTACGAGCAGTACTTC. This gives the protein CASSQELRSAYEQYF.

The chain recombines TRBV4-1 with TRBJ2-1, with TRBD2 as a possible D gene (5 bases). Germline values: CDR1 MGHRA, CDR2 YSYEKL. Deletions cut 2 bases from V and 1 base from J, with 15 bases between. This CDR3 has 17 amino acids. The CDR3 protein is CASSQTDAPGSYNEQFF. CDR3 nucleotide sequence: TGCGCCAGCAGCCAAACGGACGCCCCGGGATCCTACAATGAGCAGTTCTTC.

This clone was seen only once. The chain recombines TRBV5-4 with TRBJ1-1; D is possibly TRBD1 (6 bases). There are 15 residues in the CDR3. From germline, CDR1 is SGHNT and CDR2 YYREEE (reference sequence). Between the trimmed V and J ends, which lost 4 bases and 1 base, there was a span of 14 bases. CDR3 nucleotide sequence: TGTGCCAGCAGCCAGGGGAGGGAAACGAACACTGAAGCTTTCTTT. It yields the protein CASSQGRETNTEAFF.

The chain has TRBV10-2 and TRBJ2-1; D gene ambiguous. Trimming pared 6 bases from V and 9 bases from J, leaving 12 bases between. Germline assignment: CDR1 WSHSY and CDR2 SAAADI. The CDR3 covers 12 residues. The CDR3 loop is CASSRDSSEQFF. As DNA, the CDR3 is TGCGCCAGCAGCCGTGATTCGAGTGAGCAGTTCTTC.

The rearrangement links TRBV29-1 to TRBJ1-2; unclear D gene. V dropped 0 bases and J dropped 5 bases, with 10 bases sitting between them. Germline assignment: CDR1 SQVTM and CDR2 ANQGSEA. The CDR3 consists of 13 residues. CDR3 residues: CSVEDRTAYGYTF. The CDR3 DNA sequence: TGCAGCGTTGAAGATCGGACGGCATATGGCTACACCTTC. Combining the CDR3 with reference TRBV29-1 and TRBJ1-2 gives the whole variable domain SAVISQKPSRDICQRGTSLTIQCQVDSQVTMMFWYRQQPGQSLTLIATANQGSEATYESGFVIDKFPISRPNLTFSTLTVSNMSPEDSSIYLCSVEDRTAYGYTFGSGTRLTVV.

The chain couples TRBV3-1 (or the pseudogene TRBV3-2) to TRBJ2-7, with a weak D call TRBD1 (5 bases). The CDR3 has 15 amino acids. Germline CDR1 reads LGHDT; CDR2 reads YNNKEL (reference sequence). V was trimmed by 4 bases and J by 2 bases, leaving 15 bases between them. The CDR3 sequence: CASSRGLADPYEQYF. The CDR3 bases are TGTGCCAGCAGCCGGGGCCTCGCGGATCCCTACGAGCAGTACTTC.

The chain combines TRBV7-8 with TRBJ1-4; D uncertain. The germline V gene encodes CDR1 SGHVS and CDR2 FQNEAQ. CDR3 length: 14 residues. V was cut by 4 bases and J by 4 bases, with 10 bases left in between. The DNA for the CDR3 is TGTGCCAGCAGCTCATTGACACGTAATGAAAAACTGTTTTTT. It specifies CASSSLTRNEKLFF.

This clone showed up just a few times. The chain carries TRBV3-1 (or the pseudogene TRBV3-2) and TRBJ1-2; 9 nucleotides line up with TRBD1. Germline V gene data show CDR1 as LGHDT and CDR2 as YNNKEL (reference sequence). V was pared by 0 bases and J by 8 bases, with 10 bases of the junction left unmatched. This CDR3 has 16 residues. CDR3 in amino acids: CASSQDRTGGARGYTF. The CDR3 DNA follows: TGTGCCAGCAGCCAAGATCGAACAGGGGGCGCGCGGGGCTACACCTTC.

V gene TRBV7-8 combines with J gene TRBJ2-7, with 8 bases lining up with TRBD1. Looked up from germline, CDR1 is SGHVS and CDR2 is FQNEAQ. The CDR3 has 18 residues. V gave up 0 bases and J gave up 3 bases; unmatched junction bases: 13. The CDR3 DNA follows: TGTGCCAGCAGCTTAGCGGTTAGTACAGGGGGACGCCACTACGAGCAGTACTTC. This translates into CASSLAVSTGGRHYEQYF.

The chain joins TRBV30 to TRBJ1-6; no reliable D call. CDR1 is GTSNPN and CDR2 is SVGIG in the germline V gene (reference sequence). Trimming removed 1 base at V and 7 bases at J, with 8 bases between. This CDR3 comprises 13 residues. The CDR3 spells CAWSEGLNSPLHF. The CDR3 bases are TGTGCCTGGAGTGAAGGACTCAATTCACCCCTCCACTTT.

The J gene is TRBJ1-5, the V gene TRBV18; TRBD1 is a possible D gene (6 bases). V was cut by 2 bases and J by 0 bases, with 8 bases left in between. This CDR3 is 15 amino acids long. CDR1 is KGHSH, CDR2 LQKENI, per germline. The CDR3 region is CASSPTGFSNQPQHF. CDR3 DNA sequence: TGTGCCAGCTCACCAACAGGGTTTAGCAATCAGCCCCAGCATTTT. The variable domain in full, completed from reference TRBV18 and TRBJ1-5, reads NAGVMQNPRHLVRRRGQEARLRCSPMKGHSHVYWYRQLPEEGLKFMVYLQKENIIDESGMPKERFSAEFPKEGPSILRIQQVVRGDSAAYFCASSPTGFSNQPQHFGDGTRLSIL.

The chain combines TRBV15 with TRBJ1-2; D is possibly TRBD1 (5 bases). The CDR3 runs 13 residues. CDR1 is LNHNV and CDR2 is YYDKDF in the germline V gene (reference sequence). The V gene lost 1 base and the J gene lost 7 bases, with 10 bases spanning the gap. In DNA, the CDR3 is TGTGCCACCAGCAGAGCAGGGCTCAGTGGCTACACCTTC. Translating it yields CATSRAGLSGYTF. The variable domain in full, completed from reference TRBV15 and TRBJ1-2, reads DAMVIQNPRYQVTQFGKPVTLSCSQTLNHNVMYWYQQKSSQAPKLLFHYYDKDFNNEADTPDNFQSRRPNTSFCFLDIRSPGLGDTAMYLCATSRAGLSGYTFGSGTRLTVV.